The clone carrying this T cell receptor (beta chain) was counted ten times or more. V lost 0 bases and J lost 4; bases outside the gene matches: 5. Germline-derived CDR1 and CDR2 are LGHNA and YSLEER. The CDR3 totals 16 residues. It was from around 20,000 to 1,000,000 sorted cells, with 10%, 30% or 50% RNA, that naive CD8 libraries came. These data belong to a study of molecular identifiers for immune sequencing clone quantification. TCRdb itself ran the PCR reads through MiXCR, one entry per CDR3 protein. Among 40,000 or so distinct CDR3 sequences listed, less than 20% were seen once. Sequenced: naive CD8+ T cells from blood, with Jurkat cell RNA spiked in. Subset denoted: FACS-sorted CD8+CD4-CCR7+CD45RA+ naive T cells. This chain uses TRBV4-3 with TRBJ2-1; 8 nucleotides line up with TRBD2. The TCR originated in a human donor in good health. Some libraries in this study had Jurkat cell RNA spiked in. CDR3 sequence: CASSQDLAGLYNEQFF. For the CDR3, the DNA is TGCGCCAGCAGCCAAGACTTAGCGGGGTTATACAATGAGCAGTTCTTC.